This T cell receptor (beta chain) was observed in a study of CD8+ T cells in alopecia areata. This clone was counted a few times. Treatment here: oral pan-JAK inhibitor, 5-10 mg twice daily. V shed 6 bases and J 1 base; nucleotides not matched to a gene: 4. Germline V gene data show CDR1 as MNHNY and CDR2 as SVGAGI (reference sequence). CDR3 length equals 14 residues. After isolation, RNA underwent reverse transcription to generate cDNA as the sequencing template. Generated by immunoSEQ multiplex PCR, the TCRdb table keeps only in-frame clones and is missing some. The repertoire consists of about 200,000 clones, with around two fifths occurring once and the leading ten covering just under 0.5%.

This clonotype was sampled from a human donor with alopecia areata. This rearrangement joins TRBV6-6 to TRBJ1-1, with 8 bases identical to TRBD1. The sample consisted of CD4+ T cells sorted from blood, taken at week 34, from a patient treated with tofacitinib. CDR3 loop: CASRPGQGNTEAFF. The CDR3 DNA reads TGTGCCAGCAGGCCCGGACAGGGGAACACTGAAGCTTTCTTT.